This entry lists 25 T cell receptor beta chains sequenced from one sample in a study of Graves' ophthalmopathy and Graves' hyperthyroidism. RNA transcripts provided the template for amplifying TCR beta CDR3 regions. First-round RT-PCR used HTBI primers; second-round multiplex PCR followed. TCRdb fed the multiplex PCR reads into MiXCR, producing one record per CDR3 protein. The sample has over 450,000 distinct CDR3 sequences; about an eighth are singletons. The sequenced sample consisted of blood. These TCRs come from a young woman with Graves' ophthalmopathy.

J is TRBJ1-6 and V is TRBV11-2; tentative D call: TRBD1 (6 bases). In germline, CDR1 is SGHAT, CDR2 FQNNGV. The CDR3 consists of 15 residues. V gave up 5 bases and J gave up 4 bases, with 12 bases separating them. CDR3 DNA: TGTGCCAGCAGCGGGCGGACAGTATATAATTCACCCCTCCACTTT. It yields the protein CASSGRTVYNSPLHF.

This clonotype was recorded many times. This chain uses TRBV19 with TRBJ1-1; 7 bases match TRBD1. The CDR3 contains 14 residues. The V gene's germline CDR1 is LNHDA and CDR2 SQIVND (reference sequence). Losses at the gene ends were 4 bases for V and 7 bases for J; bases not matched to a gene: 9. The CDR3 DNA sequence: TGTGCCAGTAGTACCCCGGACAGGCTGGGTGAAGCTTTCTTT. It translates to CASSTPDRLGEAFF.

The chain links TRBV2 to TRBJ1-5, with 7 positions matching TRBD1. V was pared by 4 bases and J by 0 bases, with 9 bases of the junction left unmatched. There are 17 residues in the CDR3. Germline loops: CDR1 SNHLY, CDR2 FYNNEI. CDR3 residues: CASSARDSAYSNQPQHF. CDR3 bases: TGTGCCAGCAGTGCCCGGGACAGCGCATATAGCAATCAGCCCCAGCATTTT.

The V call is TRBV6-2 or TRBV6-3, the J call TRBJ2-2; D not resolved. The CDR3 has 19 residues. V was pared by 1 base and J by 3 bases, with 21 bases between. CDR1 and CDR2 (germline): MNHEY, SVGEGT. CDR3 in amino acids: CASSYFERLQTLDTGELFF. The CDR3 DNA follows: TGTGCCAGCAGTTACTTTGAGAGGCTCCAGACTTTGGACACCGGGGAGCTGTTTTTT.

About this clonotype itself: Germline is not matched at one junction end, which may reflect a read error. The rearrangement uses TRBV28 and TRBJ2-4; possibly TRBD1 for D (6 bases). Germline values: CDR1 MDHEN, CDR2 SYDVKM. CDR3 length: 15 amino acids. CDR3 nucleotide sequence: TGTGCCAGCAGTTTGCCCGAGGACAGCGAAAACATTAAGTACTTC. Its translation is CASSLPEDSENIKYF.

In its sample, this clonotype was seen many times. The V gene is TRBV7-9, the J gene TRBJ1-1; TRBD1 is a possible D gene (6 bases). CDR1 is SEHNR, CDR2 FQNEAQ, per germline (reference sequence). The CDR3 contains 12 residues. Deletions cut 5 bases from V and 10 bases from J, with 14 bases between. Here the CDR3 DNA reads TGTGCCAGCAGCCCCCAGGGGAATTTAGCTTTCTTT. Residues: CASSPQGNLAFF.

This clonotype was found a few times. J is TRBJ1-5 and V is TRBV4-1; D not resolved. Trimming stripped 1 base from V and 6 bases from J, with 13 bases between. This CDR3 has 15 amino acids. Germline V gene lookup returns CDR1 MGHRA and CDR2 YSYEKL. The CDR3 protein is CASSQVFMASQPQHF. In DNA, the CDR3 is TGCGCCAGCAGCCAAGTTTTCATGGCAAGTCAGCCCCAGCATTTT.

This clonotype has ten or more counts. This chain joins TRBV7-2 and TRBJ1-1; D is unclear. The V and J ends lost 2 bases and 8 bases respectively, with 9 bases between them. This CDR3 has 12 amino acids. CDR1 is SGHTA and CDR2 is FQGNSA in the germline V gene. The CDR3: CASSLYTEEAFF. The CDR3 DNA reads as TGTGCCAGCAGCTTATATACAGAGGAAGCTTTCTTT.

The table lists this clonotype with many counts. The chain links TRBV7-2 to TRBJ1-2, with D uncertain. From germline, CDR1 is SGHTA and CDR2 FQGNSA. Trimming took 0 bases from V and 7 from J, leaving 6 bases between them. The CDR3 consists of 12 residues. The CDR3 reads CASSLAEGGYTF. The CDR3 region has the DNA TGTGCCAGCAGCTTAGCGGAAGGTGGCTACACCTTC.

This clonotype occurred many times. The J gene is TRBJ2-2, the V gene TRBV28; D gene unclear. The germline V gene encodes CDR1 MDHEN and CDR2 SYDVKM. V was clipped by 8 bases and J by 8 bases, with 15 bases between them. The CDR3 has 13 residues. CDR3 region: CASQVLRSGELFF. The CDR3 coding sequence is TGTGCCAGCCAGGTTCTCAGATCGGGGGAGCTGTTTTTT.

The chain's CDR3 is CASGLVLTGSAIRRNQPQHF. CDR3 coding DNA: TGTGCTAGTGGTTTGGTACTCACAGGGTCGGCAATAAGAAGGAATCAGCCCCAGCATTTT. The chain combines TRBV12-5 with TRBJ1-5; D possibly corresponds to TRBD1 (6 bases). This CDR3 has 20 residues. Germline V gene data show CDR1 as LGHNT and CDR2 as FRNRAP. V lost 0 bases and J 4 bases, leaving 25 bases between the germline ends.

This clonotype occurred many times. The V gene is TRBV19, the J gene TRBJ2-4; possibly TRBD1 for D (7 bases). V was shortened by 4 bases and J by 2 bases, with 21 bases between the two germline ends. The CDR3 is 18 amino acids. Per germline, CDR1 LNHDA and CDR2 SQIVND (reference sequence). This CDR3 is CASSTRRQGGVTKNIQYF. The CDR3 nucleotides are TGTGCCAGTAGTACCCGGCGACAGGGAGGAGTGACCAAAAACATTCAGTACTTC.

This clonotype was seen repeatedly, ten times or more. This chain links TRBV7-9 with TRBJ1-1, with 7 nucleotides matching TRBD1. This CDR3 has 12 residues. V lost 5 bases and J lost 12; bases outside the gene matches: 9. CDR1 SEHNR and CDR2 FQNEAQ come from the germline V gene (reference sequence). For the CDR3, the DNA is TGTGCCAGCAGCCTACTGACAGGGTTGTCTTTCTTT. Translation: CASSLLTGLSFF. Based on the CDR3 plus reference TRBV7-9 and TRBJ1-1, the full variable domain is DTGVSQNPRHKITKRGQNVTFRCDPISEHNRLYWYRQTLGQGPEFLTYFQNEAQLEKSRLLSDRFSAERPKGSFSTLEIQRTEQGDSAMYLCASSLLTGLSFFGQGTRLTVV.

This clonotype showed up many times. J is TRBJ2-3 and V is TRBV6-1, with D possibly TRBD2 on 5 matching bases. Trimming removed 6 bases at V and 5 bases at J, with 9 bases between. Germline values: CDR1 MNHNS, CDR2 SASEGT. There are 12 residues in the CDR3. In nucleotides, the CDR3 is TGTGCCAGCAGGAAGGCGGGAGATACGCAGTATTTT. Its protein is CASRKAGDTQYF.

This clonotype came up many times. J is TRBJ2-7 and V is TRBV5-1; 8 nucleotides match TRBD1. The CDR3 loop spans 15 amino acids. The germline gives CDR1 SGHRS, CDR2 YFSETQ. V lost 4 bases, J lost 2 bases, and 8 bases stayed unmatched. Here the CDR3 reads CASSPRQGTTYEQYF. The DNA of the CDR3 is TGCGCCAGCAGCCCCCGACAGGGGACCACCTACGAGCAGTACTTC.

This clonotype was detected ten times or more. The genes are TRBV30 and TRBJ2-7, with D possibly TRBD1 on 6 matching bases. V lost 3 bases, J lost 1 base, and 13 bases lay in between. Germline CDR1 is GTSNPN and CDR2 is SVGIG (reference sequence). This CDR3 contains 14 residues. The CDR3 DNA reads as TGTGCCTGGAGCCCCCGAACAGGGTCCTACGAGCAGTACTTC. Protein sequence: CAWSPRTGSYEQYF.

This clonotype was seen ten or more times. The V gene is TRBV2, the J gene TRBJ2-7; 10 nucleotides align to TRBD2. The CDR3 totals 19 residues. Trimming removed 3 bases from V and 0 bases from J; junction bases left unmatched: 14. Germline assignment: CDR1 SNHLY and CDR2 FYNNEI. The CDR3 is CASSDSLASGGLSSYEQYF. DNA of the CDR3: TGTGCCAGCAGTGACTCTCTGGCTAGCGGGGGCCTTAGCTCCTACGAGCAGTACTTC.

In this sample, this clonotype turned up many times. For the CDR3, the DNA is TGTGCCAGCAGCCCCTCGGCAGCCTCCTCTAACTATGGCTACACCTTC. Residues: CASSPSAASSNYGYTF. The genes are TRBV11-1 and TRBJ1-2; D not certain. V was shortened by 5 bases and J by 0 bases, with 16 bases between the two germline ends. The CDR3 is made up of 16 amino acids. Germline CDR1 and CDR2: SGHAT and FQDESV (reference sequence).

This clonotype was recorded many times. The J gene is TRBJ2-5, the V gene TRBV5-1; 7 bases fit TRBD1. The V segment lost 2 bases and the J segment 5 bases; nucleotides outside the gene matches: 6. The CDR3 has 14 residues. The germline CDR1 and CDR2 sequences are SGHRS and YFSETQ. The CDR3: CASSFGQARETQYF. The CDR3 DNA is TGCGCCAGCAGCTTCGGACAGGCCCGGGAGACCCAGTACTTC.

This clonotype was seen ten or more times. The CDR3 nucleotides read TGTGCCAGCAGTGAATCTTGGATCGGTGGCTACACCTTC. Translated, it gives CASSESWIGGYTF. The V and J genes are TRBV25-1 and TRBJ1-2; D ambiguous. In germline, CDR1 is MGHDK, CDR2 SYGVNS. The CDR3 loop spans 13 amino acids. The ends were cut back, 1 base at V and 7 bases at J, with 10 bases in the middle.

This clonotype occurred many times. V and J are TRBV6-1 and TRBJ1-1, with a possible D match to TRBD1 (6 bases). The CDR3 length is 15 residues. Germline V gene lookup returns CDR1 MNHNS and CDR2 SASEGT. V lost 6 bases to trimming and J lost 2 bases, with 16 bases between them. The CDR3 protein is CASRATYRDNTEAFF. In nucleotides, the CDR3 is TGTGCCAGCAGAGCTACTTACAGGGACAACACTGAAGCTTTCTTT.

This clonotype showed up many times. The gene calls are TRBV20-1 and TRBJ1-5; D is ambiguous. V was shortened by 0 bases and J by 6 bases, with 12 bases between the two germline ends. CDR3 length: 14 residues. Germline CDR1 and CDR2: DFQATT and SNEGSKA (reference sequence). The CDR3 region has the DNA TGCAGTGCTAGAGATCCGGCGGGAGGTCAGCCCCAGCATTTT. This translates into CSARDPAGGQPQHF.

This clonotype was counted at least ten times. V is TRBV12-3 or TRBV12-4 and J is TRBJ2-2; perhaps TRBD1 as D (5 bases). The length of the CDR3 is 18 residues. Deletions cut 5 bases from V and 1 base from J, with 20 bases between. The CDR3 sequence: CASSRRTPTIGNTGELFF. DNA of the CDR3: TGTGCCAGCAGTCGTAGGACACCCACGATCGGGAACACCGGGGAGCTGTTTTTT.

This clonotype was counted many times. V gene TRBV4-2 combines with J gene TRBJ1-5; possibly TRBD1 for D (5 bases). The CDR3 length is 15 residues. The V end lost 0 bases, the J end lost 4 bases, and 10 bases lay between the germline ends. Germline CDR1 and CDR2: LGHNA and YNFKEQ. CDR3 DNA sequence: TGTGCCAGCAGCCAAGATTTCGGGGGAAATCAGCCCCAGCATTTT. It translates to CASSQDFGGNQPQHF.

This clonotype was counted ten times or more. The CDR3 region has the DNA TGTGCCAGCTCCTCCGAAGGGGGTCAGCCCCAGCATTTT. Translation: CASSSEGGQPQHF. The chain combines TRBV10-3 with TRBJ1-5, with D possibly being TRBD1 (6 bases). This CDR3 is 13 amino acids long. Germline V gives CDR1 ENHRY, CDR2 SYGVKD. Deletions cut 10 bases from V and 6 bases from J, with 16 bases between.